The 30 T cell receptor beta chains presented below share a single source sample, sequenced in a study of OX40 agonist ivuxolimab in advanced cancers. This table comes from immunoSEQ multiplex PCR, and its TCRdb copy is limited to in-frame clones, with some not included. The table records 25,000 to 40,000 clones, roughly 83% of them present only once. The source was CD4+ or CD8+ T cells sorted from blood, collected in a trial of the OX40 agonist ivuxolimab. Every receptor here comes from an adult with an advanced solid tumor such as melanoma, head and neck, liver or kidney cancer.

V and J are TRBV19 and TRBJ2-3; 13 bases fit TRBD2. J was trimmed by 4 bases and V by 7 bases; bases with no gene match: 8. The CDR3 is made up of 16 amino acids. Looked up from germline, CDR1 is LNHDA and CDR2 is SQIVND (reference sequence). CDR3 nucleotides: TGTGCCAGTAACCCACTAGCGGGGGGGACAGCAGATACGCAGTATTTT. Its protein is CASNPLAGGTADTQYF. The entire variable domain, with the rest obtained from reference TRBV19 and TRBJ2-3, is as follows: DGGITQSPKYLFRKEGQNVTLSCEQNLNHDAMYWYRQDPGQGLRLIYYSQIVNDFQKGDIAEGYSVSREKKESFPLTVTSAQKNPTAFYLCASNPLAGGTADTQYFGPGTRLTVL.

Here the CDR3 reads CASSYGLAGTGELFF. The CDR3 region has the DNA TGTGCCAGCAGCTACGGACTAGCGGGGACCGGGGAGCTGTTTTTT. The chain has TRBV11-2 and TRBJ2-2; TRBD2 agrees at 12 bases. After removal of 4 bases from V and 5 bases from J, the junction contained 2 bases not matched to a gene. Per germline, CDR1 SGHAT and CDR2 FQNNGV. The CDR3 is made up of 15 amino acids.

This chain joins TRBV7-3 and TRBJ2-1; TRBD1 matches at 10 bases. Unmatched junction bases numbered 6, after V lost 0 bases and J lost 7 bases. This CDR3 contains 16 residues. Germline assignment: CDR1 SGHTA and CDR2 FQGTGA. CDR3 sequence reads: CASSLTRTGGGNEQFF. CDR3 coding DNA: TGTGCCAGCAGCTTAACGCGGACAGGGGGTGGGAATGAGCAGTTCTTC. Supplemented by reference TRBV7-3 and TRBJ2-1, the full variable domain reads GAGVSQTPSNKVTEKGKYVELRCDPISGHTALYWYRQSLGQGPEFLIYFQGTGAADDSGLPNDRFFAVRPEGSVSTLKIQRTERGDSAVYLCASSLTRTGGGNEQFFGPGTRLTVL.

The V gene is TRBV4-2, the J gene TRBJ2-7, with 7 positions matching TRBD2. J gave up 4 bases and V 2 bases, and 8 bases lay outside the gene matches. Germline CDR1 LGHNA, CDR2 YNFKEQ. This CDR3 has 15 amino acids. The CDR3 spells CASSQTVGGEYEQYF. CDR3 DNA: TGTGCCAGCAGCCAAACAGTGGGGGGGGAGTACGAGCAGTACTTC.

V gene TRBV7-9 combines with J gene TRBJ2-7, with a weak D call TRBD2 (6 bases). The germline V and J ends were trimmed by 0 bases and 0 bases, with 9 bases remaining between them. CDR3 size: 15 residues. Looked up from germline, CDR1 is SEHNR and CDR2 is FQNEAQ (reference sequence). The CDR3 sequence: CASSLAPSDSYEQYF. The CDR3 region has the DNA TGTGCCAGCAGCTTAGCGCCTAGCGACTCCTACGAGCAGTACTTC.

The CDR3 coding sequence is TGTGCCAGCAGCTTGTCTAGCGGGGTATTCACAGATACGCAGTATTTT. Translation gives CASSLSSGVFTDTQYF. The chain recombines TRBV7-2 with TRBJ2-3, with TRBD2 matching over 9 bases. This CDR3 is 16 amino acids long. V gave up 3 bases and J gave up 2 bases; unmatched junction bases: 6. CDR1 SGHTA and CDR2 FQGNSA come from the germline V gene.

The CDR3 sequence: CASSNLGDTQYF. CDR3 in DNA: TGCGCCAGCAGCAACCTGGGGGATACGCAGTATTTT. The chain has TRBV4-1 and TRBJ2-3; D is ambiguous. The V end was cut by 5 bases, the J end by 6 bases, with 9 bases between. Germline CDR1 is MGHRA and CDR2 is YSYEKL. This CDR3 comprises 12 residues.

This clone occurred once. The chain combines TRBV4-1 with TRBJ2-3; D is undetermined. Trimming shortened V by 0 bases and J by 0 bases, and 10 bases separated the two germline ends. This CDR3 comprises 16 residues. CDR1 and CDR2 from the germline V gene are MGHRA and YSYEKL. The CDR3 loop reads CASSQEWRSSTDTQYF. In DNA, the CDR3 is TGCGCCAGCAGCCAAGAGTGGAGATCTAGCACAGATACGCAGTATTTT.

The DNA of the CDR3 is TGTGCCAGCAGCTCCCCCAGCAGTCCCTCCTACAATGAGCAGTTCTTC. Translated, it gives CASSSPSSPSYNEQFF. The rearrangement joins TRBV5-6 to TRBJ2-1; D remains unclear. The V gene's germline CDR1 is SGHDT and CDR2 YYEEEE. The V end lost 3 bases, the J end lost 0 bases, and 13 bases lay between the germline ends. The CDR3 is made up of 16 amino acids.

The chain combines TRBV10-3 with TRBJ2-3; 9 nucleotides match TRBD2. Germline trimming cut 6 bases from V and 2 bases from J; bases unmatched to any gene: 6. Germline V CDR1 and CDR2: ENHRY, SYGVKD. This CDR3 is built from 15 residues. The CDR3 DNA sequence: TGTGCCATCAGCGGGACTAGCCAGGCCACAGATACGCAGTATTTT. Protein product: CAISGTSQATDTQYF.

This clone appeared a single time. The gene calls are TRBV7-8 and TRBJ1-5, with 7 bases that match TRBD1. J lost 4 bases, V lost 3 bases, and 6 bases had no gene match. The CDR3 extends over 15 amino acids. Germline CDR1 and CDR2: SGHVS and FQNEAQ. The CDR3: CASSFLGQENQPQHF. The CDR3 DNA reads as TGTGCCAGCAGCTTCCTTGGACAGGAGAATCAGCCCCAGCATTTT.

J is TRBJ2-7 and V is TRBV7-9, with D perhaps matching TRBD1 or TRBD2 (5 bases each). Germline loops: CDR1 SEHNR, CDR2 FQNEAQ (reference sequence). Deletions cut 5 bases from V and 1 base from J, with 12 bases between. The CDR3 sequence is 14 residues long. CDR3 loop: CASSPDTGSYEQYF. DNA for the CDR3: TGTGCCAGCAGCCCGGACACGGGGTCCTACGAGCAGTACTTC.

The chain links TRBV27 to TRBJ1-2; 10 bases are a match to TRBD1. Germline values: CDR1 MNHEY, CDR2 SMNVEV (reference sequence). With 0 bases clipped from V and 6 bases from J, the junction kept 1 base outside the gene matches. The CDR3 runs to 14 residues. This CDR3 reads CASSLSGTGDGYTF. The DNA for the CDR3 is TGTGCCAGCAGTTTATCCGGGACAGGGGATGGCTACACCTTC.

The rearrangement joins TRBV4-3 to TRBJ1-3; D call uncertain. The V gene's germline CDR1 is LGHNA and CDR2 YSLEER. V lost 0 bases and J 1 base, leaving 7 bases between the germline ends. The CDR3 consists of 15 residues. As DNA, the CDR3 is TGCGCCAGCAGCCAAGATGGAGGGTCTGGAAACACCATATATTTT. Amino acids: CASSQDGGSGNTIYF.

This chain's CDR3 is CASSPGTGWQPQHF. The CDR3 region has the DNA TGTGCCAGCAGTCCGGGGACAGGTTGGCAGCCCCAGCATTTT. The V gene is TRBV27, the J gene TRBJ1-5, with 8 bases identical to TRBD1. The V segment lost 5 bases and the J segment 7 bases; nucleotides outside the gene matches: 7. Germline lookup yields CDR1 MNHEY and CDR2 SMNVEV (reference sequence). The CDR3 sequence is 14 residues long.

The chain is built from TRBV9 and TRBJ2-1, with TRBD2 as a possible D gene (6 bases). Germline CDR1 and CDR2: SGDLS and YYNGEE. This CDR3 is 15 amino acids long. V was cut by 0 bases and J by 0 bases, with 7 bases left in between. The CDR3 DNA reads TGTGCCAGCAGCGTAGGCGGGGCCTCCTACAATGAGCAGTTCTTC. Residues: CASSVGGASYNEQFF.

This clone has a single count. This chain connects TRBV4-1 to TRBJ2-7; 7 bases are shared with TRBD1. CDR3 size: 14 residues. Germline assignment: CDR1 MGHRA and CDR2 YSYEKL. V trimming: 1 base; J trimming: 7 bases; junction bases outside the gene matches: 7. CDR3 coding DNA: TGCGCCAGCAGCCAAGGCACAGGGGCTGGGGAGCAGTACTTC. It specifies CASSQGTGAGEQYF.

The genes are TRBV9 and TRBJ2-1, with 10 positions matching TRBD2. Germline V gives CDR1 SGDLS, CDR2 YYNGEE. After removal of 3 bases from V and 4 bases from J, the junction contained 7 bases not matched to a gene. The CDR3 length is 16 residues. For the CDR3, the DNA is TGTGCCAGCAGCGGGCTTCTAGCGGGAGTTTACAATGAGCAGTTCTTC. Translating it yields CASSGLLAGVYNEQFF. The full variable domain, completed using reference TRBV9 and TRBJ2-1, is DSGVTQTPKHLITATGQRVTLRCSPRSGDLSVYWYQQSLDQGLQFLIQYYNGEERAKGNILERFSAQQFPDLHSELNLSSLELGDSALYFCASSGLLAGVYNEQFFGPGTRLTVL.

The chain is built from TRBV7-9 and TRBJ2-7; the D gene is possibly TRBD2 (5 bases). The V end was cut by 5 bases, the J end by 3 bases, with 8 bases between. There are 12 residues in the CDR3. Per germline, CDR1 SEHNR and CDR2 FQNEAQ (reference sequence). The DNA of the CDR3 is TGTGCCAGCAGCGTGGAGGACTACGAGCAGTACTTC. Protein product: CASSVEDYEQYF.

The chain uses TRBV27 and TRBJ2-7; a possible D gene is TRBD1 (6 bases). This CDR3 has 15 residues. Germline V gives CDR1 MNHEY, CDR2 SMNVEV (reference sequence). V dropped 6 bases and J dropped 2 bases, with 17 bases sitting between them. CDR3 DNA: TGTGCCAGCAGAATATTCCAAGGGACAACCTACGAGCAGTACTTC. This encodes CASRIFQGTTYEQYF.

This clone occurred a few times. This chain joins TRBV6-5 and TRBJ1-6; D perhaps matches TRBD1 (5 bases). Germline CDR1 and CDR2: MNHEY and SVGAGI. Trimming left V 7 bases short and J 5 bases short, with 12 bases between. The CDR3 covers 14 residues. CDR3 sequence reads: CASTQGFDNSPLHF. The CDR3, as DNA: TGTGCCAGCACCCAGGGTTTCGATAATTCACCCCTCCACTTT.

The chain employs TRBV2 and TRBJ2-7; a possible D gene is TRBD1 (5 bases). The CDR3 extends over 13 amino acids. With 10 bases removed from V and 8 bases from J, the gap between germline ends came to 21 bases. Germline CDR1 is SNHLY and CDR2 is FYNNEI. The CDR3 loop reads CATLQGVERQQYF. As DNA, the CDR3 is TGTGCCACGCTTCAAGGGGTCGAAAGGCAGCAGTACTTC.

Only a few counts were recorded for this clone. This rearrangement joins TRBV6-4 to TRBJ2-2, with D perhaps matching TRBD1 or TRBD2 (5 bases each). This CDR3 is built from 13 residues. Germline loops: CDR1 MRHNA, CDR2 SNTAGT. V shed 2 bases and J shed 5 bases, with 6 bases lying between them. CDR3 DNA sequence: TGTGCCAGCAGTGACGGGGGAACCGGGGAGCTGTTTTTT. Translation: CASSDGGTGELFF.

The chain carries TRBV5-1 and TRBJ2-3, with D possibly being TRBD1 (6 bases). The V end lost 0 bases, the J end lost 2 bases, and 13 bases lay between the germline ends. The CDR3 length is 16 residues. Germline V gene sequence: CDR1 SGHRS, CDR2 YFSETQ. The DNA of the CDR3 is TGCGCCAGCAGCTTGGGAACCGGGACACACACAGATACGCAGTATTTT. It specifies CASSLGTGTHTDTQYF.

The chain carries TRBV30 and TRBJ1-1; D is uncertain. The ends were cut back, 0 bases at V and 7 bases at J, with 12 bases in the middle. CDR3 length equals 13 residues. CDR1 is GTSNPN and CDR2 is SVGIG in the germline V gene (reference sequence). DNA for the CDR3: TGTGCCTGGAGTGTTAGTAGGGCTGGTGAAGCTTTCTTT. This translates into CAWSVSRAGEAFF.

The gene calls are TRBV15 and TRBJ2-1, with a weak D call TRBD2 (5 bases). Between the trimmed V and J ends, which lost 6 bases and 0 bases, there was a span of 9 bases. The germline V gene has CDR1 LNHNV and CDR2 YYDKDF (reference sequence). CDR3 length: 14 residues. The CDR3 here is CATRELGSYNEQFF. CDR3 DNA: TGTGCCACCAGAGAACTAGGCTCCTACAATGAGCAGTTCTTC.

This clone has only a few counts. J is TRBJ2-1 and V is TRBV6-5; D is uncertain. Between the trimmed V and J ends, which lost 7 bases and 0 bases, there was a span of 7 bases. The CDR3 is 13 residues long. Germline lookup yields CDR1 MNHEY and CDR2 SVGAGI. CDR3 sequence (DNA): TGTGCCAGCACCCCCGGCTCCTACAATGAGCAGTTCTTC. Translating it yields CASTPGSYNEQFF.

The rearrangement uses TRBV29-1 and TRBJ2-7; a weak D match, TRBD1 (6 bases). The CDR3 sequence is 12 residues long. Germline V CDR1 and CDR2: SQVTM, ANQGSEA. DNA for the CDR3: TGCGGTGGGGCAGGGGATTCCGACGAGCAGTACTTC. This codes for CGGAGDSDEQYF.

Points on this clone: The sample holds other DNA sequences that translate to the same CDR3. The chain combines TRBV7-7 with TRBJ2-5, with TRBD1 identical over 8 bases. The CDR3 spans 17 residues. V shed 1 base and J 1 base; nucleotides not matched to a gene: 8. Germline V gives CDR1 SSHAT, CDR2 FNYEAQ (reference sequence). CDR3 residues: CASSLGSGGPLQETQYF. The CDR3 DNA reads as TGTGCCAGCAGCTTAGGGTCAGGGGGCCCCCTCCAAGAGACCCAGTACTTC.

The rearrangement links TRBV5-1 to TRBJ2-7; D unresolved. CDR3 length equals 14 residues. Germline CDR1 is SGHRS and CDR2 is YFSETQ. V lost 4 bases to trimming and J lost 2 bases, with 13 bases between them. CDR3 amino acids: CASSLPGHTYEQYF. The CDR3 nucleotides are TGCGCCAGCAGCCTACCGGGCCATACCTACGAGCAGTACTTC.